One sample yielded the 29 T cell receptor beta chains listed below, sequenced in a study of blood T cell repertoires in COVID-19. Clones were read by immunoSEQ multiplex PCR, and TCRdb kept only the in-frame ones, dropping some. The table has about 310,000 clones, about 90% seen once. Sequencing input: peripheral blood. The receptor set was obtained from a woman aged 40 to 49 with COVID-19, enrolled during active disease.

The rearrangement joins TRBV2 to TRBJ1-1; D gene uncertain. Germline loops: CDR1 SNHLY, CDR2 FYNNEI. V lost 8 bases and J 0 bases, leaving 10 bases between the germline ends. The CDR3 sequence is 13 residues long. Written as DNA, the CDR3 is TGTGCCAGCTTGTGGGGAGTGAACACTGAAGCTTTCTTT. Residues: CASLWGVNTEAFF.

In the case of this clone: Additional DNA sequences in this sample encode the identical CDR3. The J gene is TRBJ1-4, the V gene TRBV7-9; tentative D call: TRBD1 (5 bases). In germline, CDR1 is SEHNR, CDR2 FQNEAQ (reference sequence). The CDR3 is 14 residues long. Trimming shortened V by 1 base and J by 8 bases, and 11 bases separated the two germline ends. CDR3 sequence reads: CASSLVGGNEKLFF. As DNA, the CDR3 is TGTGCCAGCAGCTTAGTGGGGGGAAACGAAAAACTGTTTTTT.

V usage is TRBV20-1 and J usage is TRBJ2-3; D gene uncertain. V lost 3 bases and J 3 bases, leaving 13 bases between the germline ends. There are 14 residues in the CDR3. CDR1 DFQATT and CDR2 SNEGSKA come from the germline V gene (reference sequence). The CDR3 here is CSASALEETDTQYF. The CDR3 nucleotides read TGCAGTGCTAGTGCCCTCGAGGAAACAGATACGCAGTATTTT.

The chain has TRBV6-6 and TRBJ1-2; 7 bases agree with TRBD1. This CDR3 spans 13 amino acids. V dropped 4 bases and J dropped 7; count of bases not matched to a gene: 6. CDR1 and CDR2 (germline): MNHNY, SVGAGI (reference sequence). In nucleotides, the CDR3 is TGTGCCAGCAGTTCCAGGGGACAGACTGGCTACACCTTC. It yields the protein CASSSRGQTGYTF.

The table lists this clone with a count of one. The chain couples TRBV5-1 to TRBJ1-2, with 10 bases fitting TRBD1. The CDR3 length is 16 residues. Trimming took 1 base from V and 6 from J; bases not matched to a gene: 9. Germline assignment: CDR1 SGHRS and CDR2 YFSETQ. The CDR3 loop reads CASSLPQTGGRDGYTF. Here the CDR3 DNA reads TGCGCCAGCAGCTTGCCCCAGACAGGGGGCAGAGATGGCTACACCTTC.

The V and J genes are TRBV18 and TRBJ2-7; a possible D gene is TRBD2 (6 bases). V dropped 3 bases and J dropped 3 bases, with 15 bases sitting between them. Looked up from germline, CDR1 is KGHSH and CDR2 is LQKENI. The CDR3 loop spans 15 amino acids. The DNA for the CDR3 is TGTGCCAGCTCACCCTCTGGGACGGGGGACTACGAGCAGTACTTC. It translates to CASSPSGTGDYEQYF. Combining the CDR3 with reference TRBV18 and TRBJ2-7 gives the whole variable domain NAGVMQNPRHLVRRRGQEARLRCSPMKGHSHVYWYRQLPEEGLKFMVYLQKENIIDESGMPKERFSAEFPKEGPSILRIQQVVRGDSAAYFCASSPSGTGDYEQYFGPGTRLTVT.

This chain joins TRBV13 and TRBJ2-2, with D possibly TRBD2 on 6 matching bases. Trimming removed 5 bases from V and 3 bases from J, with 19 bases in between. The CDR3 covers 17 residues. CDR1 PRHDT and CDR2 FYEKMQ come from the germline V gene (reference sequence). The CDR3 bases are TGTGCCAGCAGCGATCGTCCGGGGGTTGTTGACACCGGGGAGCTGTTTTTT. This gives the protein CASSDRPGVVDTGELFF.

The J gene is TRBJ2-3, the V gene TRBV4-2; 8 positions match TRBD1. Per the germline V gene, CDR1 is LGHNA and CDR2 is YNFKEQ. Germline trimming cut 2 bases from V and 8 bases from J; bases unmatched to any gene: 3. The CDR3 sequence is 13 residues long. CDR3 in DNA: TGTGCCAGCAGCCAAAATGGACAGGGTACGCAGTATTTT. This gives the protein CASSQNGQGTQYF.

This clone was counted once. The chain employs TRBV18 and TRBJ2-3; TRBD1 agrees at 10 bases. Losses at the gene ends were 3 bases for V and 3 bases for J; bases not matched to a gene: 6. Germline V gene sequence: CDR1 KGHSH, CDR2 LQKENI. CDR3 length: 16 amino acids. Here the CDR3 reads CASSPLTGGFTDTQYF. The CDR3 nucleotides read TGTGCCAGCTCACCGTTGACAGGGGGCTTTACAGATACGCAGTATTTT.

Turning to this clone: Other DNA sequences in this sample translate to the same CDR3. The V call is TRBV24-1, the J call TRBJ2-1, with 10 bases identical to TRBD2. There are 16 residues in the CDR3. With V trimmed by 4 bases and J by 2 bases, 4 bases remained unmatched. Germline CDR1 is KGHDR and CDR2 is SFDVKD. The CDR3 reads CATSDSSGRAYNEQFF. CDR3 coding DNA: TGTGCCACCAGTGACTCAAGCGGGAGGGCCTACAATGAGCAGTTCTTC.

This chain connects TRBV7-2 to TRBJ2-7; TRBD1 is a possible D gene (6 bases). CDR1 and CDR2 from the germline V gene are SGHTA and FQGNSA. The CDR3 totals 15 residues. Between the trimmed V and J ends, which lost 1 base and 6 bases, there was a span of 16 bases. The CDR3 loop reads CASSLVAGQSREQYF. CDR3 DNA: TGTGCCAGCAGCTTAGTCGCAGGACAGTCCCGCGAGCAGTACTTC.

This clone was picked up one time. The J gene is TRBJ1-2, the V gene TRBV3-1 (or the pseudogene TRBV3-2); the D gene is possibly TRBD1 (6 bases). CDR3 length: 16 residues. The V end was cut by 4 bases, the J end by 8 bases, with 23 bases between. The V gene's germline CDR1 is LGHDT and CDR2 YNNKEL (reference sequence). This CDR3 is CASSPAGASGRSGYTF. The CDR3 bases are TGTGCCAGCAGCCCGGCGGGGGCCTCGGGGAGGAGCGGCTACACCTTC.

The chain uses TRBV5-1 and TRBJ2-2, with D perhaps matching TRBD1 (6 bases). The CDR3 totals 15 residues. Germline V gene data show CDR1 as SGHRS and CDR2 as YFSETQ. Trimming left V 0 bases short and J 3 bases short, with 9 bases between. CDR3: CASSLDRVDTGELFF. Here the CDR3 DNA reads TGCGCCAGCAGCTTGGACAGGGTGGACACCGGGGAGCTGTTTTTT.

V usage is TRBV2 and J usage is TRBJ1-1, with TRBD1 matching 7 bases. V lost 4 bases and J lost 2; bases outside the gene matches: 10. There are 16 residues in the CDR3. CDR1 SNHLY and CDR2 FYNNEI come from the germline V gene. CDR3 in amino acids: CASSVTGLVGNTEAFF. The CDR3 coding sequence is TGTGCCAGCAGTGTGACAGGGCTGGTAGGAAACACTGAAGCTTTCTTT. Variable domain in full (rest from reference TRBV2 and TRBJ1-1): EPEVTQTPSHQVTQMGQEVILRCVPISNHLYFYWYRQILGQKVEFLVSFYNNEISEKSEIFDDQFSVERPDGSNFTLKIRSTKLEDSAMYFCASSVTGLVGNTEAFFGQGTRLTVV.

The J gene is TRBJ2-3, the V gene TRBV7-9; D is ambiguous. Germline CDR1 reads SEHNR; CDR2 reads FQNEAQ (reference sequence). V shed 6 bases and J shed 6 bases, with 22 bases lying between them. The CDR3 length is 16 residues. CDR3 amino acids: CASSSNSGSVWDTQYF. The DNA for the CDR3 is TGTGCCAGCAGTTCCAATAGTGGCAGCGTGTGGGATACGCAGTATTTT.

This CDR3 is CASSLRQGLAIYNEQFF. CDR3 DNA sequence: TGTGCCAGCAGTTTAAGACAGGGACTAGCGATATACAATGAGCAGTTCTTC. The rearrangement links TRBV28 to TRBJ2-1; 10 positions match TRBD2. With V trimmed by 2 bases and J by 4 bases, 8 bases remained unmatched. The CDR3 extends over 17 amino acids. From germline, CDR1 is MDHEN and CDR2 SYDVKM.

The chain carries TRBV5-1 and TRBJ2-1, with 8 nucleotides matching TRBD2. CDR1 and CDR2 (germline): SGHRS, YFSETQ. With 3 bases clipped from V and 8 bases from J, the junction kept 10 bases outside the gene matches. The CDR3 covers 15 residues. The CDR3 DNA follows: TGCGCCAGCAGCTCCGAGGGGACTAGAAGGGATGAGCAGTTCTTC. As protein: CASSSEGTRRDEQFF.

This rearrangement joins TRBV29-1 to TRBJ2-1; TRBD2 might be the D (6 bases). Germline CDR1 SQVTM, CDR2 ANQGSEA. The V end lost 4 bases, the J end lost 10 bases, and 23 bases lay between the germline ends. The CDR3 spans 15 residues. CDR3 sequence (DNA): TGCAGCGTTGGAGGGATGGGGGGAATTCCAGGGGAGCAGTTCTTC. It translates to CSVGGMGGIPGEQFF.

The rearrangement joins TRBV7-2 to TRBJ2-5, with 9 bases matching TRBD2. This CDR3 has 15 residues. Germline trimming cut 5 bases from V and 4 bases from J; bases unmatched to any gene: 8. CDR1 and CDR2 (germline): SGHTA, FQGNSA. The CDR3 DNA follows: TGTGCCAGCAGCCCTCAGCGGGGGGTGGGAGAGACCCAGTACTTC. Amino acids: CASSPQRGVGETQYF.

V and J are TRBV7-2 and TRBJ2-1; the match to TRBD2 covers 8 bases. Unmatched junction bases numbered 11, after V lost 1 base and J lost 15 bases. Germline V CDR1 and CDR2: SGHTA, FQGNSA. This CDR3 has 14 residues. DNA of the CDR3: TGTGCCAGCAGCTTAGATCGGACCGGGACTAGGCCGTTCTTC. Protein product: CASSLDRTGTRPFF.

The rearrangement links TRBV11-2 to TRBJ1-5, with D possibly TRBD1 on 5 matching bases. This CDR3 comprises 15 residues. V gave up 5 bases and J gave up 7 bases, with 18 bases separating them. Per germline, CDR1 SGHAT and CDR2 FQNNGV. The CDR3 spells CASSPTTGFGQPQHF. The CDR3 nucleotides are TGTGCCAGCAGCCCAACCACAGGTTTCGGACAGCCCCAGCATTTT.

The rearrangement joins TRBV7-9 to TRBJ1-6; TRBD1 aligns across 10 bases. The CDR3 totals 15 residues. Looked up from germline, CDR1 is SEHNR and CDR2 is FQNEAQ (reference sequence). V gave up 5 bases and J gave up 9 bases; unmatched junction bases: 7. The CDR3 loop is CASSTLTGGFSPLHF. The CDR3 DNA reads as TGTGCCAGCAGCACCCTGACAGGGGGCTTTTCACCCCTCCACTTT.

This clone appeared once. The V and J genes are TRBV12-3 or TRBV12-4 and TRBJ2-5, with 7 bases matching TRBD2. The CDR3 covers 12 residues. The ends lost 8 bases at V and 3 bases at J; junction bases unmatched: 3. The DNA of the CDR3 is TGTGCCAGCGGCCGGGGGGAAGAGACCCAGTACTTC. Translation gives CASGRGEETQYF.

The rearrangement uses TRBV2 and TRBJ2-5; 7 bases line up with TRBD2. This CDR3 comprises 15 residues. Trimming removed 4 bases from V and 4 bases from J; junction bases left unmatched: 9. Germline CDR1 is SNHLY and CDR2 is FYNNEI. CDR3 residues: CASSVGGGLRETQYF. CDR3 DNA: TGTGCCAGCAGTGTCGGCGGGGGATTAAGAGAGACCCAGTACTTC.

This clone was seen just once. This chain joins TRBV6-2 or TRBV6-3 and TRBJ2-7; 11 positions match TRBD2. The CDR3 runs to 15 residues. V lost 0 bases, J lost 5 bases, and 3 bases stayed unmatched. Germline V gives CDR1 MNHEY, CDR2 SVGEGT. The CDR3 is CASSYSASGRNEQYF. The CDR3 DNA reads as TGTGCCAGCAGTTACTCGGCTAGCGGGAGGAACGAGCAGTACTTC.

For this clone: A junction boundary mismatches the germline segment, possibly from a read error. V usage is TRBV7-2 and J usage is TRBJ2-5, with 7 bases matching TRBD2. CDR1 SGHTA and CDR2 FQGNSA come from the germline V gene. The CDR3 has 14 amino acids. The DNA for the CDR3 is TGTGCCGGCAGTGAACGCGGGGGAGGAGAGACCCAGTACTTC. Amino acid sequence: CAGSERGGGETQYF.

V is TRBV27 and J is TRBJ1-5; possibly TRBD1 for D (6 bases). This CDR3 is 16 amino acids long. The V end lost 5 bases, the J end lost 0 bases, and 14 bases lay between the germline ends. Germline lookup yields CDR1 MNHEY and CDR2 SMNVEV (reference sequence). The CDR3 bases are TGTGCCAGCAGTCCGTCCGCAGGGGATAGCAATCAGCCCCAGCATTTT. This gives the protein CASSPSAGDSNQPQHF.

V usage is TRBV7-2 and J usage is TRBJ1-1; D gene unclear. The CDR3 totals 14 residues. Trimming removed 3 bases at V and 7 bases at J, with 15 bases between. Germline-derived CDR1 and CDR2 are SGHTA and FQGNSA. The CDR3 nucleotides are TGTGCCAGCAGCTTCCCCCCTCCGGGTGGTGAAGCTTTCTTT. Amino acid sequence: CASSFPPPGGEAFF.

The rearrangement links TRBV28 to TRBJ1-2, with 10 bases identical to TRBD1. Trimming cost V 7 bases and J 5 bases; bases outside gene matches: 10. Germline values: CDR1 MDHEN, CDR2 SYDVKM. The CDR3 is made up of 15 amino acids. CDR3 in DNA: TGTGCCAGCAAATCGGGAGGGGGACAGGGGTATGGCTACACCTTC. Protein: CASKSGGGQGYGYTF.